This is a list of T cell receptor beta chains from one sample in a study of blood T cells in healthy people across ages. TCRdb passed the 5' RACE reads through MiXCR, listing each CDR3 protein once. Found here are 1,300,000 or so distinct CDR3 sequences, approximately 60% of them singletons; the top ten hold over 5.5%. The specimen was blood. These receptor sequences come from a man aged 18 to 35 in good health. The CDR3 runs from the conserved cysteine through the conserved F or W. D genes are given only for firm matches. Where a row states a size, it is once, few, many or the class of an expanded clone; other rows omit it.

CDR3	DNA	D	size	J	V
CASSFGWGRDEQYF	TGTGCCAGCAGCTTCGGATGGGGCCGGGACGAGCAGTACTTC	-	-	TRBJ2-7	TRBV11-2
CASTFAGSSYEQYF	TGTGCCAGCACCTTTGCAGGGAGCTCCTACGAGCAGTACTTC	-	-	TRBJ2-7	TRBV5-5
CASSGDRGANYGYTF	TGTGCCAGCAGCGGCGACAGGGGAGCTAACTATGGCTACACCTTC	TRBD1	-	TRBJ1-2	TRBV9
CASSEEGGSRSSNQPQHF	TGTGCCAGCAGTGAAGAGGGGGGCTCACGATCTAGCAATCAGCCCCAGCATTTT	-	-	TRBJ1-5	TRBV2
CASSLALLAGDRTDTQYF	TGTGCCAGCAGCTTAGCGCTTTTGGCGGGAGATCGCACAGATACGCAGTATTTT	TRBD2	-	TRBJ2-3	TRBV7-2
CSAVLPPGGLGPQHF	TGCAGTGCTGTCCTCCCTCCAGGGGGGCTAGGGCCCCAGCATTTT	TRBD1	-	TRBJ1-5	TRBV20-1
CASSFRTRNNEQFF	TGTGCCAGCAGTTTCAGGACACGGAACAATGAGCAGTTCTTC	-	-	TRBJ2-1	TRBV28
CATSRAQSNTEAFF	TGTGCCACCAGCAGAGCTCAGTCGAACACTGAAGCTTTCTTT	-	-	TRBJ1-1	TRBV15
CASSGEQGISTDTQYF	TGTGCCAGCAGCGGGGAACAGGGGATAAGCACAGATACGCAGTATTTT	TRBD1	-	TRBJ2-3	TRBV7-6
CASSDGGEIETQYF	TGTGCCAGCAGCGACGGAGGGGAGATAGAGACCCAGTACTTC	-	-	TRBJ2-5	TRBV9
CASSQDMSVPYGYTF	TGTGCCAGCAGCCAAGATATGTCCGTTCCCTATGGCTACACCTTC	-	once	TRBJ1-2	TRBV14
CASSLLGQTDEQYF	TGTGCCAGCAGTTTATTAGGGCAGACGGACGAGCAGTACTTC	-	-	TRBJ2-7	TRBV27
CASSQKDPGDTQYF	TGCGCCAGCAGCCAAAAAGATCCGGGGGATACGCAGTATTTT	-	-	TRBJ2-3	TRBV4-1
CSARSSPEMNPGYTF	TGCAGTGCTAGAAGTTCCCCAGAGATGAACCCGGGCTACACCTTC	-	-	TRBJ1-2	TRBV20-1
CASIFENLSLFTEAFF	TGTGCCAGCATCTTTGAAAATCTTTCCCTATTCACTGAAGCTTTCTTT	-	few	TRBJ1-1	TRBV2
CAISGGSSEETQYF	TGTGCCATCAGTGGAGGATCTAGCGAAGAGACCCAGTACTTC	-	-	TRBJ2-5	TRBV10-3
CANSRGETDTQYF	TGTGCCAACAGCCGTGGGGAAACAGATACGCAGTATTTT	-	-	TRBJ2-3	TRBV6-6
CASSESSPGVGTEAFF	TGTGCCAGCAGTGAGAGTTCTCCGGGGGTCGGGACTGAAGCTTTCTTT	-	once	TRBJ1-1	TRBV27
CASSSRLAESSYNSPLHF	TGTGCCAGCAGCTCCCGACTGGCCGAAAGCTCCTATAATTCACCCCTCCACTTT	-	-	TRBJ1-6	TRBV21-1
CASSPGPESQETQYF	TGTGCCAGCTCACCTGGTCCCGAGTCCCAAGAGACCCAGTACTTC	-	-	TRBJ2-5	TRBV18
CASSLQRGIMQFF	TGTGCCAGCAGTTTGCAGCGGGGGATTATGCAGTTCTTC	TRBD2	many	TRBJ2-1	TRBV12-3/TRBV12-4
CASSLGRDALNEQFF	TGTGCCAGCAGCTTGGGAAGAGACGCACTCAATGAGCAGTTCTTC	-	-	TRBJ2-1	TRBV5-5
CSAKSGGSSYNEQFF	TGCAGTGCTAAAAGCGGGGGGAGCTCCTACAATGAGCAGTTCTTC	TRBD2	-	TRBJ2-1	TRBV20-1
CSAKGRAGGNEQFF	TGCAGTGCCAAGGGGCGAGCGGGAGGAAATGAGCAGTTCTTC	TRBD2	-	TRBJ2-1	TRBV20-1
CSVVVSAYGYTF	TGCAGCGTTGTGGTGTCAGCTTATGGCTACACCTTC	-	-	TRBJ1-2	TRBV29-1
CASSSSGTVGLEQYF	TGTGCCAGCAGTTCCTCCGGGACAGTGGGTCTCGAGCAGTACTTC	TRBD1	-	TRBJ2-7	TRBV27
CASSRQGAGSQPQHF	TGTGCCAGCAGTCGACAGGGGGCAGGTAGTCAGCCCCAGCATTTT	TRBD1	-	TRBJ1-5	TRBV6-2/TRBV6-3
CASKPTGTDTQYF	TGCGCCAGCAAACCCACAGGTACAGATACGCAGTATTTT	-	-	TRBJ2-3	TRBV4-1
CATRNLAGEQFF	TGCGCCACCCGAAATCTAGCGGGCGAGCAGTTCTTC	TRBD2	-	TRBJ2-1	TRBV4-1
CASRGEDTGELFF	TGTGCCAGCAGGGGGGAGGACACCGGGGAGCTGTTTTTT	-	-	TRBJ2-2	TRBV12-3/TRBV12-4
CASRDSGIQETQYF	TGTGCCAGCAGGGATAGCGGAATTCAAGAGACCCAGTACTTC	-	-	TRBJ2-5	TRBV6-1
CATSRDYHSYNEQYF	TGTGCCACCAGCAGGGACTACCATTCCTACAATGAGCAGTACTTC	-	-	TRBJ2-7	TRBV15
CASRPTTGEGGYGYTF	TGTGCCAGCAGACCAACGACAGGGGAGGGTGGCTATGGCTACACCTTC	TRBD1	few	TRBJ1-2	TRBV6-5
CASSPYTSYEQYF	TGCGCCAGCAGCCCGTACACTAGCTACGAGCAGTACTTC	-	few	TRBJ2-7	TRBV4-1
CASSYITGENIQYF	TGCGCCAGCAGCTATATAACAGGCGAAAACATTCAGTACTTC	-	-	TRBJ2-4	TRBV5-1
CASSQEAAGRAAYEQYF	TGCGCCAGCAGCCAAGAGGCCGCCGGACGGGCGGCCTACGAGCAGTACTTC	-	-	TRBJ2-7	TRBV4-1
CASSLEPGLAGAVPSYEQYF	TGCGCCAGCAGCTTAGAACCTGGACTAGCGGGAGCCGTACCCTCCTACGAGCAGTACTTC	TRBD2	once	TRBJ2-7	TRBV5-1
CASSSPQTSTQYF	TGTGCCAGCAGCTCGCCTCAGACGTCTACGCAGTATTTT	-	-	TRBJ2-3	TRBV7-2
CASTPPSGRSEQYF	TGTGCCAGCACCCCCCCTAGCGGGAGATCCGAGCAGTACTTC	TRBD2	few	TRBJ2-7	TRBV12-3/TRBV12-4
CSARDPDLHNEQFF	TGCAGTGCTAGAGATCCAGACCTCCACAATGAGCAGTTCTTC	-	-	TRBJ2-1	TRBV20-1
CASSALTSAIYTEQFF	TGTGCCAGCAGCGCCCTGACTAGCGCTATTTACACTGAGCAGTTCTTC	TRBD2	-	TRBJ2-1	TRBV7-9
CASSPTTKGVGDTQYF	TGTGCCAGCAGCCCTACTACTAAGGGGGTGGGAGATACGCAGTATTTT	-	once	TRBJ2-3	TRBV7-9
CASSAPNRSYEQYF	TGTGCCAGCAGCGCCCCTAACCGGTCCTACGAGCAGTACTTC	-	-	TRBJ2-7	TRBV3-1
CAISDPGLAGGRTGELFF	TGTGCCATCAGTGACCCGGGACTAGCGGGGGGGCGCACCGGGGAGCTGTTTTTT	TRBD2	-	TRBJ2-2	TRBV10-3
CSAYGQNFYNEQFF	TGCAGTGCTTATGGACAGAACTTCTACAATGAGCAGTTCTTC	-	-	TRBJ2-1	TRBV20-1
CASSEGVRAIADTQYF	TGTGCCAGCAGTGAAGGCGTCAGGGCTATTGCAGATACGCAGTATTTT	-	-	TRBJ2-3	TRBV6-1
CSARVEEGVQGAQYF	TGCAGTGCTAGAGTAGAAGAGGGGGTTCAAGGGGCCCAGTACTTC	-	-	TRBJ2-7	TRBV20-1
CASRFPGQGSETQYF	TGTGCCAGCAGGTTCCCGGGACAGGGATCAGAGACCCAGTACTTC	TRBD1	-	TRBJ2-5	TRBV5-6
CASSLGLAGGDYEQYF	TGTGCCAGCAGCCTGGGACTAGCGGGAGGGGATTACGAGCAGTACTTC	TRBD2	-	TRBJ2-7	TRBV7-9
CSVAGTSGGYEQYF	TGCAGCGTTGCCGGGACTAGCGGGGGGTATGAGCAGTACTTC	TRBD2	-	TRBJ2-5	TRBV29-1
CASSQTPGTKTYNEQFF	TGTGCCAGCAGCCAAACCCCCGGGACAAAAACCTACAATGAGCAGTTCTTC	-	-	TRBJ2-1	TRBV14
CASSNPTGTSGANVLTF	TGTGCCAGTAGTAACCCGACAGGGACCTCTGGGGCCAACGTCCTGACTTTC	TRBD1	-	TRBJ2-6	TRBV19
CASSYNRGEQYF	TGTGCCAGCAGTTACAACAGGGGCGAGCAGTACTTC	TRBD1	-	TRBJ2-7	TRBV6-2/TRBV6-3
CSVGFRQETQYF	TGCAGCGTTGGGTTCAGACAAGAGACCCAGTACTTC	-	-	TRBJ2-5	TRBV29-1
CASSLYASGVNTGELFF	TGTGCCAGCAGCTTATACGCTAGCGGGGTAAACACCGGGGAGCTGTTTTTT	TRBD2	once	TRBJ2-2	TRBV7-2
CASMTGGAHTEAFF	TGTGCCAGCATGACGGGGGGGGCCCACACTGAAGCTTTCTTT	-	-	TRBJ1-1	TRBV6-2/TRBV6-3
CASSYSPSGGEDTQYF	TGTGCCAGCAGTTACTCCCCTAGCGGCGGAGAAGATACGCAGTATTTT	TRBD2	few	TRBJ2-3	TRBV6-2/TRBV6-3
CASNLQGRKETQYF	TGTGCCAGCAACTTACAGGGGCGCAAGGAGACCCAGTACTTC	TRBD1	-	TRBJ2-5	TRBV6-6
CASSLTGDSEKLFF	TGTGCCAGCAGTTTGACAGGGGATTCTGAAAAACTGTTTTTT	TRBD1	-	TRBJ1-4	TRBV28